The T cell receptor (beta chain) under discussion was sequenced for a study of TIL therapy for anti-PD-1-resistant metastatic lung cancer. Study as a whole: Half of patients were current or former smokers.

The libraries were made with immunoSEQ v3. Libraries were sequenced to roughly 2 million read pairs (survey) or 5-6 million (deep). Method: immunoSEQ multiplex PCR; TCRdb's copy keeps in-frame clones and lacks some. The repertoire consists of 25,000 to 35,000 clones, with around three quarters occurring once and the leading ten covering 2.5% to 3%. Germline V CDR1 and CDR2: SEHNR, FQNEAQ (reference sequence). V shed 5 bases, J shed 5 bases, and the junction held 9 bases outside the gene matches. The CDR3 totals 15 residues. Study findings and constraints: After infusion, TIL clonotypes partly replaced peripheral T cells and declined over months.

Time point defined: pre-treatment sample, taken before nivolumab and TIL therapy. This clone showed up just once. Antigen: not known. The clonotype was recovered from a woman between 30 and 79 years old with non-small cell lung cancer. This specimen was blood, taken at baseline. The chain links TRBV7-9 to TRBJ2-1, with 7 bases identical to TRBD2. The CDR3 sequence: CASSPLAESHNEQFF. Written as DNA, the CDR3 is TGTGCCAGCAGCCCCCTAGCGGAATCCCACAATGAGCAGTTCTTC.